This is a list of T cell receptor beta chains from one sample in a study of early T cells in non-severe SARS-CoV-2 infection. TCRdb passed the 5' RACE reads through MiXCR, listing each CDR3 protein once. Among around 60,000 distinct CDR3 sequences listed, less than 15% were seen once. The specimen sequenced was whole blood. The receptors were sampled from an adult who was a healthcare worker with PCR-confirmed SARS-CoV-2 infection or an uninfected control (not recorded which). Each CDR3 is given with its conserved first and last residue. Each record gives: D gene, V gene, clone size, J gene, CDR3 protein, CDR3 DNA. A D gene is named only where the DNA matches it firmly. Clone size appears in some rows only: once, few, many, or a class for an expanded clone.

d_call: .; v_call: TRBV27; clone_size: many; j_call: TRBJ1-2; cdr3_aa: CASSLGGGYGYTF; cdr3_nt: TGTGCCAGCAGTTTAGGGGGGGGCTACGGCTACACCTTC
d_call: TRBD1; v_call: TRBV7-2; clone_size: few; j_call: TRBJ2-7; cdr3_aa: CASSLVAGGGYEQYF; cdr3_nt: TGTGCCAGCAGCTTAGTAGCAGGGGGCGGCTACGAGCAGTACTTC
d_call: .; v_call: TRBV20-1; clone_size: many; j_call: TRBJ1-1; cdr3_aa: CSAMRGLRNTEAFF; cdr3_nt: TGCAGTGCTATGCGCGGCTTAAGGAACACTGAAGCTTTCTTT
d_call: .; v_call: TRBV30; clone_size: few; j_call: TRBJ1-1; cdr3_aa: CAWSKHREEAFF; cdr3_nt: TGTGCCTGGAGTAAACACAGGGAGGAAGCTTTCTTT
d_call: .; v_call: TRBV18; clone_size: many; j_call: TRBJ2-7; cdr3_aa: CASSPGGPTTYEQYF; cdr3_nt: TGTGCCAGCTCACCGGGGGGGCCTACTACCTACGAGCAGTACTTC
d_call: .; v_call: TRBV27; clone_size: many; j_call: TRBJ1-1; cdr3_aa: CASSSGQLRTEAFF; cdr3_nt: TGTGCCAGCAGTTCCGGACAGCTACGCACTGAAGCTTTCTTT
d_call: .; v_call: TRBV29-1; clone_size: few; j_call: TRBJ2-2; cdr3_aa: CSVDQGGNTGELFF; cdr3_nt: TGCAGCGTTGACCAGGGCGGGAACACCGGGGAGCTGTTTTTT
d_call: .; v_call: TRBV29-1; clone_size: many; j_call: TRBJ2-7; cdr3_aa: CSVDVSGSHEQYF; cdr3_nt: TGCAGCGTTGATGTTTCAGGGTCGCACGAGCAGTACTTC
d_call: .; v_call: TRBV5-1; clone_size: few; j_call: TRBJ1-1; cdr3_aa: CAGSPGAGKNTEAFF; cdr3_nt: TGCGCCGGCAGCCCCGGGGCCGGGAAGAACACTGAAGCTTTCTTT
d_call: .; v_call: TRBV12-3/TRBV12-4; clone_size: .; j_call: TRBJ1-6; cdr3_aa: CASSLWQGSGSPLHF; cdr3_nt: TGTGCCAGCAGTTTGTGGCAGGGTTCGGGTTCACCCCTCCACTTT
d_call: TRBD1; v_call: TRBV6-4; clone_size: once; j_call: TRBJ2-3; cdr3_aa: CASSPEDRSTDTQYF; cdr3_nt: TGTGCCAGCAGCCCTGAGGACAGGAGCACAGATACGCAGTATTTT
d_call: .; v_call: TRBV5-1; clone_size: .; j_call: TRBJ2-7; cdr3_aa: CASSLRDGPYEQYF; cdr3_nt: TGCGCCAGCAGCTTGAGGGACGGACCATACGAGCAGTACTTC
d_call: .; v_call: TRBV7-9; clone_size: few; j_call: TRBJ1-6; cdr3_aa: CASSPEGDSPLHF; cdr3_nt: TGTGCCAGCAGCCCGGAAGGGGATTCACCCCTCCACTTT
d_call: .; v_call: TRBV7-2; clone_size: few; j_call: TRBJ1-2; cdr3_aa: CASSPGRTYGYTF; cdr3_nt: TGTGCCAGCAGCCCGGGACGGACCTATGGCTACACCTTC
d_call: TRBD1; v_call: TRBV20-1; clone_size: .; j_call: TRBJ1-1; cdr3_aa: CSARQGAVRRTEAFF; cdr3_nt: TGCAGTGCCAGACAGGGGGCCGTAAGGAGAACTGAAGCTTTCTTT
d_call: .; v_call: TRBV12-3/TRBV12-4; clone_size: .; j_call: TRBJ1-2; cdr3_aa: CASSGPPVTYGYTF; cdr3_nt: TGTGCCAGCAGTGGACCGCCGGTTACCTATGGCTACACCTTC
d_call: TRBD1; v_call: TRBV5-1; clone_size: few; j_call: TRBJ2-2; cdr3_aa: CASSPPGTANTGELFF; cdr3_nt: TGCGCCAGCAGCCCACCCGGGACAGCGAACACCGGGGAGCTGTTTTTT
d_call: .; v_call: TRBV2; clone_size: .; j_call: TRBJ2-1; cdr3_aa: CASSERTGGWYEQFF; cdr3_nt: TGTGCCAGCAGTGAACGGACTGGGGGTTGGTATGAGCAGTTCTTC
d_call: .; v_call: TRBV11-2; clone_size: .; j_call: TRBJ2-5; cdr3_aa: CASSAQGFQETQYF; cdr3_nt: TGTGCCAGCAGCGCACAGGGTTTCCAAGAGACCCAGTACTTC
d_call: TRBD2; v_call: TRBV9; clone_size: .; j_call: TRBJ2-7; cdr3_aa: CASSVDPTSGDLYEQYF; cdr3_nt: TGTGCCAGCAGCGTAGACCCCACTAGCGGGGACCTGTACGAGCAGTACTTC
d_call: .; v_call: TRBV2; clone_size: many; j_call: TRBJ1-5; cdr3_aa: CASRGAGRGGSQPQHF; cdr3_nt: TGTGCCAGCAGAGGGGCAGGCAGGGGAGGCAGTCAGCCCCAGCATTTT
d_call: .; v_call: TRBV12-3/TRBV12-4; clone_size: once; j_call: TRBJ1-2; cdr3_aa: CASKLRGISYGYTF; cdr3_nt: TGTGCCAGCAAATTGAGGGGAATCAGTTATGGCTACACCTTC
d_call: TRBD1; v_call: TRBV9; clone_size: few; j_call: TRBJ2-7; cdr3_aa: CASSPPGTGHYEQYF; cdr3_nt: TGTGCCAGCAGCCCCCCGGGGACAGGACACTACGAGCAGTACTTC
d_call: .; v_call: TRBV7-9; clone_size: few; j_call: TRBJ1-3; cdr3_aa: CASSLARGSGNTIYF; cdr3_nt: TGTGCCAGCAGCTTAGCGCGGGGCTCTGGAAACACCATATATTTT
d_call: .; v_call: TRBV6-5; clone_size: few; j_call: TRBJ1-2; cdr3_aa: CASSSNPRTASYGYTF; cdr3_nt: TGTGCCAGCAGTTCCAACCCCCGGACAGCGTCTTATGGCTACACCTTC
d_call: .; v_call: TRBV11-2; clone_size: few; j_call: TRBJ2-7; cdr3_aa: CASSRGAGNAYEQYF; cdr3_nt: TGTGCCAGCAGCCGAGGCGCAGGGAACGCCTACGAGCAGTACTTC
d_call: TRBD2; v_call: TRBV5-5; clone_size: many; j_call: TRBJ2-5; cdr3_aa: CASSFASGGGLETQYF; cdr3_nt: TGTGCCAGCAGCTTTGCTAGCGGGGGGGGCTTGGAGACCCAGTACTTC
d_call: .; v_call: TRBV6-6; clone_size: many; j_call: TRBJ2-7; cdr3_aa: CASRYGSYEQYF; cdr3_nt: TGTGCCAGCAGGTACGGTTCCTACGAGCAGTACTTC